This entry lists 3 T cell receptor beta chains sequenced from one sample in a study of T-cell reconstitution after alpha-beta-depleted transplantation in children (TCRdb year 2016). Library preparation employed PCR. These reads were obtained on an Illumina HiSeq 2500. TCR library preparation used molecular barcoding, with unique molecular identifiers applied to normalize quantification of the TCRbeta repertoire. Starting from the raw public reads, TCRdb applied fastp trimming at Q25, assembled clones with MiXCR and retained in-frame beta chains. Every distinct CDR3 protein forms one entry, paired with its most common genes and DNA. This sample is represented by some 600,000 distinct CDR3 sequences; over 15% of them were singletons. Approximately 1.1% of the sample is in the top ten clones. The specimen was PBMCs from the stem cell graft donor, collected from the stem cell graft. These TCRs come from a human donor who donated a stem cell graft to a child with acute myeloid leukemia.

This clonotype was seen at least ten times. This chain joins TRBV20-1 and TRBJ2-3, with TRBD1 matching over 7 bases. The CDR3 runs to 14 residues. The V segment lost 6 bases and the J segment 2 bases; nucleotides outside the gene matches: 8. Germline CDR1 reads DFQATT; CDR2 reads SNEGSKA (reference sequence). The CDR3 DNA follows: TGCAGTGCCGAAAGGGACAGCACCACAGATACGCAGTATTTT. It specifies CSAERDSTTDTQYF.

The chain employs TRBV6-1 and TRBJ2-1; 9 bases match TRBD1. The CDR3 has 15 residues. Germline V gives CDR1 MNHNS, CDR2 SASEGT. After removal of 1 base from V and 7 bases from J, the junction contained 5 bases not matched to a gene. The CDR3 here is CASSEGTGAPNEQFF. The DNA for the CDR3 is TGTGCCAGCAGTGAAGGGACAGGGGCCCCAAATGAGCAGTTCTTC.

This clonotype occurred a few times. CDR3 amino acids: CSVVAGGKETQYF. CDR3 sequence (DNA): TGCAGCGTTGTCGCAGGGGGCAAGGAGACCCAGTACTTC. The rearrangement joins TRBV29-1 to TRBJ2-5; 8 nucleotides agree with TRBD1. V shed 4 bases, J shed 5 bases, and the junction held 6 bases outside the gene matches. This CDR3 comprises 13 residues. Germline V CDR1 and CDR2: SQVTM, ANQGSEA.